This TCR beta chain was captured in a study of T-cell memory formation after mild COVID-19. Looking at the study overall: Across donors, TCR clusters were largely donor specific. Study-wide results and limits: Among contracting clones, CD4+ were mainly CM/EM and CD8+ enriched in EMRA. Prior to infection, memory already included some responding clones, suggesting cross-reactive memory joined.

As for this clonotype: The antigen is undetermined.

The CDR3 consists of 15 residues. The V gene's germline CDR1 is SNHLY and CDR2 FYNNEI. With 8 bases removed from V and 0 bases from J, the gap between germline ends came to 15 bases. Constant-segment primers served in 5'RACE that generated TCR alpha and TCR beta cDNA libraries bearing sample barcodes and UMIs. TCRdb itself ran the 5' RACE reads through MiXCR, one entry per CDR3 protein. Of around 320,000 distinct CDR3 sequences listed, more than 13% are singletons. The specimen was PBMCs or a T cell subset sorted from them (not recorded which). This receptor was identified in a man aged 18 to 29 who had mild COVID-19 (a few samples of this study predate the infection). Cell type and time point are not known. The rearrangement uses TRBV2 and TRBJ2-3; D is uncertain. The CDR3: CASARRGSSTDTQYF. CDR3 bases: TGTGCCAGCGCTAGACGAGGTAGTAGCACAGATACGCAGTATTTT.